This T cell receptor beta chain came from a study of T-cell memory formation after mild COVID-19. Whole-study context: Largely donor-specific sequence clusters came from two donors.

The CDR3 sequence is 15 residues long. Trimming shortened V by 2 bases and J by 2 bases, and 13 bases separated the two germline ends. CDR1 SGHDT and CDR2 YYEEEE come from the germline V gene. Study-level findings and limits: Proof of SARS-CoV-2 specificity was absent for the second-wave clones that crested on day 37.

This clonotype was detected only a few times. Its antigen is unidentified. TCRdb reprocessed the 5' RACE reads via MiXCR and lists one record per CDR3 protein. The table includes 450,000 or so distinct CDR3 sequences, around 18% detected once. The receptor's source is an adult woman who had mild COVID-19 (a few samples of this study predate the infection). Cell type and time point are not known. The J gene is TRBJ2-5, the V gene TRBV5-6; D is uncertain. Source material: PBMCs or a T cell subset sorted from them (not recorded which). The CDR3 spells CASSFWSEIQETQYF. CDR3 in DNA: TGTGCCAGCAGCTTCTGGTCCGAGATACAAGAGACCCAGTACTTC.